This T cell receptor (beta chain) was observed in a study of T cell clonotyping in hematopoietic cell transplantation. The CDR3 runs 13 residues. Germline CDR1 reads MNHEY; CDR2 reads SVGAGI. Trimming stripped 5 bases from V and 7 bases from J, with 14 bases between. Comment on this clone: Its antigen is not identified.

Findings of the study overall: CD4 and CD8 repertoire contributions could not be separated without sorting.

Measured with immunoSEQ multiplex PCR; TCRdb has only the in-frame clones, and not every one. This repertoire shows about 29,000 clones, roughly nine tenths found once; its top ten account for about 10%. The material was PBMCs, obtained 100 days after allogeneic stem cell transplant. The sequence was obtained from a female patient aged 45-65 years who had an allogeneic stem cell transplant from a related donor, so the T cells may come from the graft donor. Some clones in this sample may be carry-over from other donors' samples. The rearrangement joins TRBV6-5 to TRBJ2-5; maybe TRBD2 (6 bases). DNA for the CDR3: TGTGCCAGCAGTCACCCAATGGGAGGGACCCAGTACTTC. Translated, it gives CASSHPMGGTQYF.